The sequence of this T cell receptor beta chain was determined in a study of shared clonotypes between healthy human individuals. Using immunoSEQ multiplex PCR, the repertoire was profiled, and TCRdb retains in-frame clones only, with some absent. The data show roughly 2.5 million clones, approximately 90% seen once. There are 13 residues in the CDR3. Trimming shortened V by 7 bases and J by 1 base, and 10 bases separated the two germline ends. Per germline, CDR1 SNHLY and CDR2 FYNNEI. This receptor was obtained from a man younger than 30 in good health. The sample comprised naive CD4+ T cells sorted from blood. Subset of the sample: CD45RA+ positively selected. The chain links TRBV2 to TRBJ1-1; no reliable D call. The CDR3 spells CASTRGSNTEAFF. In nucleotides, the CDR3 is TGTGCCAGCACGCGGGGTTCGAACACTGAAGCTTTCTTT.